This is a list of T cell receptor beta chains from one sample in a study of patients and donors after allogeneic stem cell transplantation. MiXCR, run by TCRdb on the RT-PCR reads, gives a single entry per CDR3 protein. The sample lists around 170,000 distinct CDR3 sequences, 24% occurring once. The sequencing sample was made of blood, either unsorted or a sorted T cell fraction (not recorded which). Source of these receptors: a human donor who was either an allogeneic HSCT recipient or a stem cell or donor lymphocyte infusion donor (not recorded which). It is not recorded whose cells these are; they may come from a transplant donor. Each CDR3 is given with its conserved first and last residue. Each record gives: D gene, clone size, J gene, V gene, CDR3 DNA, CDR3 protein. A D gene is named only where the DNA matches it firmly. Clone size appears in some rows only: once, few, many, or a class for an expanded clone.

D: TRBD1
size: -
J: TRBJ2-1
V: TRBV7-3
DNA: TGTGCCAGCAGCTCAACACAGGGGGCTGATGAGCAGTTCTTC
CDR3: CASSSTQGADEQFF

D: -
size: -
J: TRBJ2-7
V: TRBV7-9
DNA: TGTGCCAGCAGCTTAGACGGCAGGGGAGTAAGCGAGCAGTACTTC
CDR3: CASSLDGRGVSEQYF

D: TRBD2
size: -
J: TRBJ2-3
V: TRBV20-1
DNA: TGCAGTGCTAGATCTCCTAGCGGGGGGTGGGATACGCAGTATTTT
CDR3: CSARSPSGGWDTQYF

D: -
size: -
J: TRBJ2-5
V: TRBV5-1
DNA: TGCGCCAGCAGCTCGTTACAGGGACAAGAGACCCAGTACTTC
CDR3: CASSSLQGQETQYF

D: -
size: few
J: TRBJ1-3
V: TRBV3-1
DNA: TGTGCCAGCAGCCAAGTCGAGCAGGACGGTGGAAACACCATATATTTT
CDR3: CASSQVEQDGGNTIYF

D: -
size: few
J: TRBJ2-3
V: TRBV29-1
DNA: TGCAGCGTTGAGTCGCGCAGGCCAACGGCAGATACGCAGTATTTT
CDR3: CSVESRRPTADTQYF

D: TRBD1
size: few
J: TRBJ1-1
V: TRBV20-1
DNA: TGCAGTGCCCGCGAGGGGGCGAGCACTGAAGCTTTCTTT
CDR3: CSAREGASTEAFF

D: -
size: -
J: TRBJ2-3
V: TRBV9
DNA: TGTGCCAGCAGCCCCCCCTCATGGGGAGCGCAGTATTTT
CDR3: CASSPPSWGAQYF

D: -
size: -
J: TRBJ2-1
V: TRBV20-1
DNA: TGCAGTGCTAGTCAGACCCTAACCTACAATGAGCAGTTCTTC
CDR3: CSASQTLTYNEQFF

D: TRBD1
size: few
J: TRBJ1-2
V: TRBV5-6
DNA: TGTGCCAGCAGCCCTGACAGGGGGCGCAGCTATGGCTACACCTTC
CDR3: CASSPDRGRSYGYTF

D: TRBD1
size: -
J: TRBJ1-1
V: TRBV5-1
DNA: TGCGCCAGCAGCTTAGGGACAGGGTTCGCTGAAGCTTTCTTT
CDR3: CASSLGTGFAEAFF

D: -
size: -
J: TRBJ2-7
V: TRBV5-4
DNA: TGTGCCAGCAGCTTAATGGACGGTCATCGTTACGTGCAGTACTTC
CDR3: CASSLMDGHRYVQYF

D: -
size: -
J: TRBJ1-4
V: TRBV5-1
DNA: TGCGCCAGCAGCTTGGAGGCCCATGGTGAAAAACTGTTTTTT
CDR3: CASSLEAHGEKLFF

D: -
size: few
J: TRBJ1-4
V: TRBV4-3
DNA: TGCGCCAGCAGCCAAGATCTTGGCGGAATGAATGAAAAACTGTTTTTT
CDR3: CASSQDLGGMNEKLFF

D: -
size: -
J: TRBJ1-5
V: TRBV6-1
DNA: TGTGCCAGCAGTGAAGCGATATGGGGAGGCAATCAGCCCCAGCATTTT
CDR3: CASSEAIWGGNQPQHF

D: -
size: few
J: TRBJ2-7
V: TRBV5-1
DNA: TGCGCCAGCAGCTTGGGAACCTCGGACTTTCGGCCCTCCGAGCAGTACTTC
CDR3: CASSLGTSDFRPSEQYF

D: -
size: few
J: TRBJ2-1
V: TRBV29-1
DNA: TGCAGCGTTGTCAGGGCGCCCAGTTCAAATGAGCAGTTCTTC
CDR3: CSVVRAPSSNEQFF

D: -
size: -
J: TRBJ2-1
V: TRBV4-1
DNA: TGCGCCAGCAGCCAAGATCCGGTCGAAAGCTCCTACAATGAGCAGTTCTTC
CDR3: CASSQDPVESSYNEQFF

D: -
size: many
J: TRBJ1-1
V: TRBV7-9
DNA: TGTGCCAGCAGCCCCTGGGGGGCTGAAGAGAACACTGAAGCTTTCTTT
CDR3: CASSPWGAEENTEAFF

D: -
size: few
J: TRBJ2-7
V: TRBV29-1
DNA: TGCAGCGTTGAAGTGGTTTTGGGGTCCTCCTACGAGCAGTACTTC
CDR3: CSVEVVLGSSYEQYF

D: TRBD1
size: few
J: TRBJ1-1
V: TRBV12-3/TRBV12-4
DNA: TGTGCCAGCAGCCGACAGGGCATCTTTGCTGAAGCTTTCTTT
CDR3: CASSRQGIFAEAFF

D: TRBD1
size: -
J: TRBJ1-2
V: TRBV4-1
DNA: TGCGCCAGCAGACGCAGGGACAGGGACTATGGCTACACCTTC
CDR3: CASRRRDRDYGYTF

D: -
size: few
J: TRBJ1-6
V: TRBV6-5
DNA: TGTGCCAGCAGTGCGCAAGGAGGACATAATTCACCCCTCCACTTT
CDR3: CASSAQGGHNSPLHF

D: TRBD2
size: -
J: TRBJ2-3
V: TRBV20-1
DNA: TGCAGTGCTAGAGATTACGCGCGGGGGAGCACAGATACGCAGTATTTT
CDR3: CSARDYARGSTDTQYF

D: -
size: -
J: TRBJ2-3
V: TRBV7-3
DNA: TGTGCCAGCAGCTTAGCCCCTTCTCGCACAGATACGCAGTATTTT
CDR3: CASSLAPSRTDTQYF

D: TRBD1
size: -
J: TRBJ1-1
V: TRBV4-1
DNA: TGCGCCAGCAGCCAAGAGCAGGGGGCATTTCTGGTCGCAGCTTTCTTT
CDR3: CASSQEQGAFLVAAFF

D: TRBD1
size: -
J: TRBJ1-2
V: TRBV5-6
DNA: TGTGCCAGCAGCTTAAAGACAGGGGGAAGCTATGGCTACACCTTC
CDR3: CASSLKTGGSYGYTF

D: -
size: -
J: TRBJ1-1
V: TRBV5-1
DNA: TGCGCCAGCAGCTTTCAGGGTCCCCAAACTGAAGCTTTCTTT
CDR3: CASSFQGPQTEAFF

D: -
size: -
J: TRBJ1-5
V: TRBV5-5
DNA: TGTGCCAGCAGCTTGACTCAGGGGACGGGTCAGCCCCAGCATTTT
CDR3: CASSLTQGTGQPQHF

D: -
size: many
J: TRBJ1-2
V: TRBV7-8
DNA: TGTGCCAGCAGCCACTCCCCTGGTCGGCAAAATGGCTACACCTTC
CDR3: CASSHSPGRQNGYTF

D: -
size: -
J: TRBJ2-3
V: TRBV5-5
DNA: TGTGCCAGCACCGTGGGGGCCCCTCTCGGCACAGATACGCAGTATTTT
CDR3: CASTVGAPLGTDTQYF

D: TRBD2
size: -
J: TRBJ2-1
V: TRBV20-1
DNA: TGCAGTGCTAGAATGGCGGGAGGCTCCTACAATGAGCAGTTCTTC
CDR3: CSARMAGGSYNEQFF

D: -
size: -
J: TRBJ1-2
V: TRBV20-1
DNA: TGCAGTGCTAGAGATCCGGCTCGAGACACCTTC
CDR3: CSARDPARDTF

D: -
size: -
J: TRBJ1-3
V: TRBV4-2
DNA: TGTGCCAGCAGCCAAGAGTGGGTAGCTGGAAACACCATATATTTT
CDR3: CASSQEWVAGNTIYF

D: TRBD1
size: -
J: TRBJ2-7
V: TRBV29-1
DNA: TGCAGCGTTCAGACAGGGAACTACGAGCAGTACTTC
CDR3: CSVQTGNYEQYF

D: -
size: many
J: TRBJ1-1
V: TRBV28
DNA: TGTGCCAGCAGTTTATCTGTCACTGAAGCTTTCTTT
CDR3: CASSLSVTEAFF

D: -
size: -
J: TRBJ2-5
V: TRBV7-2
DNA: TGTGCCAGCAGCTTAGAAGCCCTGGGGCTAGGAGTAGAGACCCAGTACTTC
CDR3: CASSLEALGLGVETQYF

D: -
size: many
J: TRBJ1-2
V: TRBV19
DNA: TGTGCCAGTAGTATGGGACTAAACTATGGCTACACCTTC
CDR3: CASSMGLNYGYTF

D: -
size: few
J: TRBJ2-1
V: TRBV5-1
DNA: TGCGCCAGCAGCTTGGAGTTCAATGAGCAGTTCTTC
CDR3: CASSLEFNEQFF

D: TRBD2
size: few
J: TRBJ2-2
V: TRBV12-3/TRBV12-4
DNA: TGTGCCAGCAGTTTAGAAGGGACTAAGGTGACCGGGGAGCTGTTTTTT
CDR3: CASSLEGTKVTGELFF

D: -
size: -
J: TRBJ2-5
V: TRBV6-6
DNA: TGTGCCAGCAGTTTGGTGCAAGAGACCCAGTACTTC
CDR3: CASSLVQETQYF

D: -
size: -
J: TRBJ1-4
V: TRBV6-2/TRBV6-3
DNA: TGTGCCAGCAGACCCGCCGGTTCTAATGAAAAACTGTTTTTT
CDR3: CASRPAGSNEKLFF

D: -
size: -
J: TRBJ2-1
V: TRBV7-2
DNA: TGTGCCAGCAGCTTAGACGCAGGGCCTGGCGAGCAGTTCTTC
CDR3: CASSLDAGPGEQFF

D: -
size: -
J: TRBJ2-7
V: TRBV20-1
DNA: TGCAGTGCTAGAGATCTGGATACAGGGGCGGGGGAGCAGTACTTC
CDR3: CSARDLDTGAGEQYF

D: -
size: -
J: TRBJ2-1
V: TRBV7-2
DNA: TGTGCCAGCAGCGTCGGTTTTAGTTACAATGAGCAGTTCTTC
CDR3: CASSVGFSYNEQFF

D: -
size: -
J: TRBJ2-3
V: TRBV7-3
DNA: TGTGCCAGCAGCTCCGATTCTAGCCCCCCGGAGTATTTT
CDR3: CASSSDSSPPEYF

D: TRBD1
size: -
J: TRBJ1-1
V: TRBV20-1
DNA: TGCAGTGCTAGGACAGGGATCTCTGAAGCTTTCTTT
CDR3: CSARTGISEAFF

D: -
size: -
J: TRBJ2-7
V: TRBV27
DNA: TGTGCCAGCAGAAGGACGGAGGCCTACGAGCAGTACTTC
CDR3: CASRRTEAYEQYF

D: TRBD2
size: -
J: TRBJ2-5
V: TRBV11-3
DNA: TGTGCCAGCAGCTCCGGGACTCTAGCGGGGGGCTGGGGAGAGACCCAGTACTTC
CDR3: CASSSGTLAGGWGETQYF

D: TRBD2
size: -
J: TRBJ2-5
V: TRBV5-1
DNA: TGCGCCAGCAGCTTGGTCTCGAGACTAGCGGGACCAGAGACCCAGTACTTC
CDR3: CASSLVSRLAGPETQYF

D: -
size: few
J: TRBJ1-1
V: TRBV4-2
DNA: TGTGCCAGCAGCCAAGGACGGGGGAACACTGAAGCTTTCTTT
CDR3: CASSQGRGNTEAFF

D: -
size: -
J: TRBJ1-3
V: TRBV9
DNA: TGTGCCAGCAGCGTAGAGGGGCCAAACTCTGGAAACACCATATATTTT
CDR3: CASSVEGPNSGNTIYF

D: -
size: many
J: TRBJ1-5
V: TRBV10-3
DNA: TGTGCCATCAGTGAGTCAAGGGACACCCAGCCCCAGCATTTT
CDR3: CAISESRDTQPQHF

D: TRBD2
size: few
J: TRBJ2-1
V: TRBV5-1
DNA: TGCGCCAGCAGCTTGGGGACTAGCGCGTGGAATGAGCAGTTCTTC
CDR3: CASSLGTSAWNEQFF